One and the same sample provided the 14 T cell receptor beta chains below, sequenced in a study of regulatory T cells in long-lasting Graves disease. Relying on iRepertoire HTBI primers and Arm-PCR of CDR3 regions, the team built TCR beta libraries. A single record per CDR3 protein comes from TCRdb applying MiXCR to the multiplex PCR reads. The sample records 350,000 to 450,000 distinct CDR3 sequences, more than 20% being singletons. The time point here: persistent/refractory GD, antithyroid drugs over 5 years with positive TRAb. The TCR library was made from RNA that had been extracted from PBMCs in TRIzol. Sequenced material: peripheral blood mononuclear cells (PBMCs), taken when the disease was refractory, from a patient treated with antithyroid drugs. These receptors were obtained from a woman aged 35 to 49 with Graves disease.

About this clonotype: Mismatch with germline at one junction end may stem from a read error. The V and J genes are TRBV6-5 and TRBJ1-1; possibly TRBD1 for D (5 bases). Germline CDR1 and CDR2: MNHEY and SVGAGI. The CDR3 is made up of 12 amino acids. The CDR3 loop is CAGSYDSTEAFF. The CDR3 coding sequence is TGTGCCGGCAGTTATGACAGCACCGAAGCTTTCTTT.

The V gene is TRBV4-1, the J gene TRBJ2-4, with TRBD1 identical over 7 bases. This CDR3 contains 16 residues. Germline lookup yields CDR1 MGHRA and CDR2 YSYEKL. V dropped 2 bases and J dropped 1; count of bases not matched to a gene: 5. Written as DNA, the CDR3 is TGCGCCAGCAGCCAACTCACGACAGGGGCCAAAAACATTCAGTACTTC. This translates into CASSQLTTGAKNIQYF.

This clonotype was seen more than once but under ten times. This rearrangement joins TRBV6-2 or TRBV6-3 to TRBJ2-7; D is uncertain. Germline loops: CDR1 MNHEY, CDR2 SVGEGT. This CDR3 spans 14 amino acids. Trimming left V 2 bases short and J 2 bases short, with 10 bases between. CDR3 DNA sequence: TGTGCCAGCAGTTACGAAGCAGGTACCTACGAGCAGTACTTC. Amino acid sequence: CASSYEAGTYEQYF.

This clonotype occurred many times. The CDR3 coding sequence is TGTGCCAGCAGTTTAAGAGGGCCACGGTCGGGTGAGCAGTTCTTC. It is translated as CASSLRGPRSGEQFF. V is TRBV28 and J is TRBJ2-1; a weak D match, TRBD2 (5 bases). Germline assignment: CDR1 MDHEN and CDR2 SYDVKM. The CDR3 is 15 amino acids. V lost 2 bases, J lost 9 bases, and 17 bases lay in between.

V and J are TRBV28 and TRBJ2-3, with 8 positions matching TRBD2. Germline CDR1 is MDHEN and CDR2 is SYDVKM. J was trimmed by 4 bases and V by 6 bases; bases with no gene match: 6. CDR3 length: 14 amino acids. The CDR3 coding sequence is TGTGCCAGCAGACAGCGGGAGTATCCAGATACGCAGTATTTT. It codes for CASRQREYPDTQYF.

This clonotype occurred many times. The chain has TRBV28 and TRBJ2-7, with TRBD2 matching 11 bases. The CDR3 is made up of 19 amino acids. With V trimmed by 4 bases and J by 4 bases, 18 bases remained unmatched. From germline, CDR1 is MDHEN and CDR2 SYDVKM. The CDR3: CASSSISGRAGELVYEQYF. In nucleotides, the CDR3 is TGTGCCAGCAGTTCCATTAGCGGGAGGGCCGGGGAATTGGTTTACGAGCAGTACTTC.

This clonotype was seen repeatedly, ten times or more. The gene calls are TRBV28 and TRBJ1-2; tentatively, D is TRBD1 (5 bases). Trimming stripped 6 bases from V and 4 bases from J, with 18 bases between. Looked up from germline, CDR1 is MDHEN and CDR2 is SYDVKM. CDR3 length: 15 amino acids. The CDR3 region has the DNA TGTGCCAGCAGCCAAATCCCATCAGGGCCCTATGGCTACACCTTC. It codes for CASSQIPSGPYGYTF.

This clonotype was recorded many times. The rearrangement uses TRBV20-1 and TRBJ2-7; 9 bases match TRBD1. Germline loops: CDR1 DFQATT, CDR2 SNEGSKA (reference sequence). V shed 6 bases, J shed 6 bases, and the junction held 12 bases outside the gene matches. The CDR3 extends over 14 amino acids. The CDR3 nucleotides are TGCAGTGCCCACGACAGGGGGGGGGCACGCGAGCAGTACTTC. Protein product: CSAHDRGGAREQYF.

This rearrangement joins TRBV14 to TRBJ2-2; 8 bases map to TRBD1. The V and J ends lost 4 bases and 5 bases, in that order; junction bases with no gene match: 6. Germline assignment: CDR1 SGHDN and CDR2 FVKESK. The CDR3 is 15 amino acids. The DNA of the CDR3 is TGTGCCAGCAGCCTCAGGGGGCTCAGGACCGGGGAGCTGTTTTTT. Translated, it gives CASSLRGLRTGELFF.

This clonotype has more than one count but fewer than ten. CDR3 bases: TGTGCCAGCACCCAGAAGAGGGACATTCAGTACTTC. This gives the protein CASTQKRDIQYF. The chain joins TRBV6-2 or TRBV6-3 to TRBJ2-4; weak D call: TRBD2 (5 bases). The CDR3 runs 12 residues. V was trimmed by 7 bases and J by 8 bases, leaving 12 bases between them. The V gene's germline CDR1 is MNHEY and CDR2 SVGEGT.

This CDR3 is CASSLMGPPTDTQYF. The DNA for the CDR3 is TGCGCCAGCAGCTTGATGGGACCTCCCACAGATACGCAGTATTTT. The genes are TRBV5-1 and TRBJ2-3; either TRBD1 or TRBD2 may fit D (5 bases each). Per the germline V gene, CDR1 is SGHRS and CDR2 is YFSETQ. The CDR3 spans 15 residues. Trimming left V 1 base short and J 2 bases short, with 11 bases between.

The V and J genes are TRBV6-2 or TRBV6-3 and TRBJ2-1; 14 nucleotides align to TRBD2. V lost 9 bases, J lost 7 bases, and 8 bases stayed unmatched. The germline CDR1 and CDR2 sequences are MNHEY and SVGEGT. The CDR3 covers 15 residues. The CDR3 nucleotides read TGTGCCAGTCGAGGGGGACTAGCGGGAGCTAATGAGCAGTTCTTC. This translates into CASRGGLAGANEQFF.

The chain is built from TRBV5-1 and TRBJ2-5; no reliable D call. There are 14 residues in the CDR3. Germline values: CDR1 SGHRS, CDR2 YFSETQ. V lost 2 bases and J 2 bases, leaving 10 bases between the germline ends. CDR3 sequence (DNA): TGCGCCAGCAGCTTAGTCACAGTTCAAGAGACCCAGTACTTC. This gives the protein CASSLVTVQETQYF.

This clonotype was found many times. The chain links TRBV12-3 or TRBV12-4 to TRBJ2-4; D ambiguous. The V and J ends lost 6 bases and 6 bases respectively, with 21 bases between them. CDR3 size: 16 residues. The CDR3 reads CASSPGPSRRGNIQYF. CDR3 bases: TGTGCCAGCAGCCCTGGACCGTCTAGACGTGGAAACATTCAGTACTTC.